This TCR beta chain was captured in a study of T cell changes during pregnancy in multiple sclerosis. This CDR3 is built from 13 residues. V shed 4 bases and J 10 bases; nucleotides not matched to a gene: 5. Per the germline V gene, CDR1 is ENHRY and CDR2 is SYGVKD. Repertoires were generated with immunoSEQ multiplex PCR, while TCRdb's copy carries only in-frame clones and drops some. The top ten clones hold approximately 6.8% of a sample with fewer than 50,000 clones, 88% of them seen once. This clonotype was sampled from a female donor with multiple sclerosis, enrolled in a pregnancy study. The source was CD8+ T cells from peripheral blood mononuclear cells, collected in the third trimester of pregnancy. The chain employs TRBV10-3 and TRBJ2-1; 9 positions agree with TRBD2. CDR3 sequence reads: CAISVAGGLEQFF. CDR3 coding DNA: TGTGCCATCAGTGTGGCGGGGGGGCTAGAGCAGTTCTTC.